This T cell receptor (beta chain) was identified during a study of cytomegalovirus exposure and HLA in healthy donors. The PCR had 60 Vbeta and 13 Jbeta primers. Here immunoSEQ multiplex PCR was the method, and the copy in TCRdb shows in-frame clones only, minus some. The repertoire holds some 160,000 clones, about three quarters seen once, with under 1.5% in the top ten. Findings of the study overall: The classifier reportedly diagnosed cytomegalovirus status with high sensitivity and specificity.

V lost 5 bases and J lost 2; bases outside the gene matches: 9. The CDR3 covers 17 residues. Per germline, CDR1 SEHNR and CDR2 FQNEAQ (reference sequence). Remarks on this clone: What it binds is not known.

This clonotype originated in a woman between 25 and 40 years old in good health and CMV-seronegative. The V and J genes are TRBV7-9 and TRBJ2-7, with 13 bases identical to TRBD2. The sample consisted of PBMCs. The CDR3: CASSQGGGLAGTYEQYF. The CDR3 DNA sequence: TGTGCCAGCAGCCAGGGAGGGGGACTAGCGGGAACCTACGAGCAGTACTTC. The complete variable domain, with remaining parts taken from reference TRBV7-9 and TRBJ2-7, reads DTGVSQNPRHKITKRGQNVTFRCDPISEHNRLYWYRQTLGQGPEFLTYFQNEAQLEKSRLLSDRFSAERPKGSFSTLEIQRTEQGDSAMYLCASSQGGGLAGTYEQYFGPGTRLTVT.